The clone carrying this T cell receptor beta chain was found a few times. Its antigen is unknown. Expressed TCRB transcripts were sequenced, since all the RNA that had been isolated was reverse transcribed. The data were produced by immunoSEQ multiplex PCR, yet TCRdb's version contains in-frame clones alone and is incomplete. The table shows roughly 160,000 clones, with around 8% occurring only once. Trimming took off 3 bases at V and 1 base at J, with 26 bases between the two ends. The CDR3 is made up of 19 amino acids. Germline CDR1 reads SGDLS; CDR2 reads YYNGEE. These data are taken from a study of beta chain features in type 1 diabetes. General study findings and limits: Patients with Type 1 diabetes showed moderately but significantly shorter TCRB CDR3s in all four CD4+ subsets. Sampled from patients, naive, central memory and Treg TCRB repertoires appeared more similar than those sampled from healthy donors. Researchers cautioned that cDNA sequencing could over-represent cells with high TCR expression.

CD4+ naive, central memory, regulatory and stem cell-like memory cells were sorted via CD45RO/CCR7/CD25/CD127/CD95/CD27. The sequence derives from a woman aged 40 to 49 with type 1 diabetes. The rearrangement uses TRBV9 and TRBJ2-7, with TRBD1 as a possible D gene (7 bases). The source material was central memory CD4+ T cells from blood. The CDR3 reads CASSETQGGSGAPSYEQYF. DNA for the CDR3: TGTGCCAGCAGCGAAACTCAGGGGGGTAGCGGAGCTCCTTCCTACGAGCAGTACTTC.